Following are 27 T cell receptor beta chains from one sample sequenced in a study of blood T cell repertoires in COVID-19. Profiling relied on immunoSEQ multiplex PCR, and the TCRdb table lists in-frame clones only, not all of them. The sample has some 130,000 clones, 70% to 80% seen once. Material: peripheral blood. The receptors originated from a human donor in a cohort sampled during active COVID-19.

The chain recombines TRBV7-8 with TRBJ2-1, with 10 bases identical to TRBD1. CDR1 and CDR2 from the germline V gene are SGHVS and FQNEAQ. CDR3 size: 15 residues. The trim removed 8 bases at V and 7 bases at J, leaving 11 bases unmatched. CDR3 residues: CASSTDRGLGNEQFF. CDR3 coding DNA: TGTGCCAGCTCCACCGACAGGGGGCTGGGGAATGAGCAGTTCTTC.

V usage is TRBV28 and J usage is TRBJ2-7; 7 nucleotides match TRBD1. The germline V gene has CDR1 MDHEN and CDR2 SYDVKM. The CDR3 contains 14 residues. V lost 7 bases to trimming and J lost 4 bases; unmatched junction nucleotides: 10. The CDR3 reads CASTETGIEYEQYF. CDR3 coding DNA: TGTGCCAGCACCGAGACAGGGATTGAATACGAGCAGTACTTC.

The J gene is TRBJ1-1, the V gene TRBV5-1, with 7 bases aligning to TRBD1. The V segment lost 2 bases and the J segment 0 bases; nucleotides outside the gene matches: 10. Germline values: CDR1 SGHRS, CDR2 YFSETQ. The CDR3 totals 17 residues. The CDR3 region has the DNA TGCGCCAGCAGCTTTGGGGACAGCCGGGATTTGAACACTGAAGCTTTCTTT. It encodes CASSFGDSRDLNTEAFF.

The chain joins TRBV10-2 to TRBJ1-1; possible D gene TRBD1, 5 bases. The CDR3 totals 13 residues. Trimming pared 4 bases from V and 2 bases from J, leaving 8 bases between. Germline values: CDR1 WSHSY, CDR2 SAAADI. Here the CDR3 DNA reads TGCGCCAGCAGTGTAGGGGAAAACACTGAAGCTTTCTTT. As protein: CASSVGENTEAFF.

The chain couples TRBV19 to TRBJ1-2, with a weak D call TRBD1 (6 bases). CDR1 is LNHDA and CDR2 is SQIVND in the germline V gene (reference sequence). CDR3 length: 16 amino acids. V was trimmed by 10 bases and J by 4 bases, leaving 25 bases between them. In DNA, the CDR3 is TGTGCCACTCTTAGTCAGGGGCAGAGGACAAGCTATGGCTACACCTTC. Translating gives CATLSQGQRTSYGYTF.

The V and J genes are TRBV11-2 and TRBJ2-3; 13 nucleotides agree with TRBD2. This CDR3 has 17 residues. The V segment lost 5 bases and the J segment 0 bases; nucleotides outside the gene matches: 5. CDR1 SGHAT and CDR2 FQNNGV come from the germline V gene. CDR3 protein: CASSRTSGGLSTDTQYF. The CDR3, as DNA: TGTGCCAGCAGCAGGACTAGCGGGGGCCTTAGCACAGATACGCAGTATTTT.

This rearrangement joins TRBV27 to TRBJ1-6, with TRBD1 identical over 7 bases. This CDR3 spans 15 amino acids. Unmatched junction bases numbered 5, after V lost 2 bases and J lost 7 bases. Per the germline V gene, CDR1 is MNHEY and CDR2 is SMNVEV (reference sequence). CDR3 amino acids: CASSLTPRGNSPLHF. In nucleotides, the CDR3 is TGTGCCAGCAGTTTAACCCCCAGGGGGAATTCACCCCTCCACTTT.

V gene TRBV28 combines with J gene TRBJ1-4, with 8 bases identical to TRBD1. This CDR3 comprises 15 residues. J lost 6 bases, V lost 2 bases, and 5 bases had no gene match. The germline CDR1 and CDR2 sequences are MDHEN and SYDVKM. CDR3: CASSLPGGGHEKLFF. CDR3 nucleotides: TGTGCCAGCAGTTTACCAGGGGGCGGTCATGAAAAACTGTTTTTT.

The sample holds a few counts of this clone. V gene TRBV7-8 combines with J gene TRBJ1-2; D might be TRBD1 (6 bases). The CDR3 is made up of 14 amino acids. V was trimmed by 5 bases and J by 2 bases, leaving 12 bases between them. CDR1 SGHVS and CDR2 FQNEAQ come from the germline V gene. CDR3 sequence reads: CASSTRDINYGYTF. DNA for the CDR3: TGTGCCAGCAGCACCCGGGACATCAACTATGGCTACACCTTC.

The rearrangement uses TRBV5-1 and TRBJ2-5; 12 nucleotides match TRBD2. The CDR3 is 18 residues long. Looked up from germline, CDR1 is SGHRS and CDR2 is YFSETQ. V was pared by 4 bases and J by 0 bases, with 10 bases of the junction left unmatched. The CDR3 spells CASSPRLAGASYQETQYF. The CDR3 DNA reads TGCGCCAGCAGCCCCAGACTAGCGGGGGCCTCGTACCAAGAGACCCAGTACTTC.

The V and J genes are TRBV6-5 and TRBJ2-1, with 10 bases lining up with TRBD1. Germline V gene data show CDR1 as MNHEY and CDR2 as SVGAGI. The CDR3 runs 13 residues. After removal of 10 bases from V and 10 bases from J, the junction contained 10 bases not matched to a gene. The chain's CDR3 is CAIWDRGGREQFF. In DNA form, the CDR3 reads TGTGCCATCTGGGACAGGGGAGGTAGGGAGCAGTTCTTC.

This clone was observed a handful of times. CDR3 residues: CASSPDRDYNSPLHF. The CDR3 DNA is TGTGCCAGCAGCCCCGACAGGGACTATAATTCACCCCTCCACTTT. The chain has TRBV4-2 and TRBJ1-6, with TRBD1 identical over 7 bases. Trimming cost V 4 bases and J 3 bases; bases outside gene matches: 3. The CDR3 consists of 15 residues. Germline CDR1 is LGHNA and CDR2 is YNFKEQ.

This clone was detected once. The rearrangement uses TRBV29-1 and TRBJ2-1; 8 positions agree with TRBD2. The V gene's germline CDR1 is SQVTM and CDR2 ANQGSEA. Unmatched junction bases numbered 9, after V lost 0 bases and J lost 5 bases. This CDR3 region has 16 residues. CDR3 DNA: TGCAGCGTTGAAGATTTCACCAGCGGGGGCCACAATGAGCAGTTCTTC. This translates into CSVEDFTSGGHNEQFF.

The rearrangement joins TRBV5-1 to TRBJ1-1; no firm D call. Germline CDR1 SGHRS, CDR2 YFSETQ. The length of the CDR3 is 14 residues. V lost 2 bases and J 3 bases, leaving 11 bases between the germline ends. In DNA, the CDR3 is TGCGCCAGCAGCTTTTTGCCCGAGGACACTGAAGCTTTCTTT. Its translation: CASSFLPEDTEAFF.

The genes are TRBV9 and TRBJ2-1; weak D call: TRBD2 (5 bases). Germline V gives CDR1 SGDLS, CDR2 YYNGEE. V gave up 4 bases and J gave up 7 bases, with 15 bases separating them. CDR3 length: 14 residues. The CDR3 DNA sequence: TGTGCCAGCAGCCTCCCCCCCGGGGTAAATGAGCAGTTCTTC. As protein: CASSLPPGVNEQFF.

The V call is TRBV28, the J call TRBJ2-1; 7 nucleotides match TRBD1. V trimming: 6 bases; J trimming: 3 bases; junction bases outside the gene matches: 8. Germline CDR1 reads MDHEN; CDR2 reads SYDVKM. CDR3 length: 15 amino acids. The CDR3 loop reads CASRLVQGDYNEQFF. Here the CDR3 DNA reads TGTGCCAGCAGACTGGTCCAGGGGGACTACAATGAGCAGTTCTTC.

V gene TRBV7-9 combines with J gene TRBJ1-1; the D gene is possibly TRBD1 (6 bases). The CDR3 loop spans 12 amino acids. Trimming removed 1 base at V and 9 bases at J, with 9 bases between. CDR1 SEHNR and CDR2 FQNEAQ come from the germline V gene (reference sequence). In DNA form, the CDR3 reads TGTGCCAGCAGCTTAGAAGACAGGAAAGCTTTCTTT. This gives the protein CASSLEDRKAFF.

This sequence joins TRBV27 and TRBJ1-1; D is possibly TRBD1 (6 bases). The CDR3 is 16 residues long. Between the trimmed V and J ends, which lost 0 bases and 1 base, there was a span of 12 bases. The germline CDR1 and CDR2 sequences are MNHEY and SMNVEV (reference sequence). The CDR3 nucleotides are TGTGCCAGCAGTTTATCACAGGGCTCATCGAACACTGAAGCTTTCTTT. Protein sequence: CASSLSQGSSNTEAFF.

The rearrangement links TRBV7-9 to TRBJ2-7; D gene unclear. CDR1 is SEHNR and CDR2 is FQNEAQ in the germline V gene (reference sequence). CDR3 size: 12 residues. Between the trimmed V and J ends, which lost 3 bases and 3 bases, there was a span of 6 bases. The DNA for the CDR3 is TGTGCCAGCAGCTTGGGCCGCTACGAGCAGTACTTC. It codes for CASSLGRYEQYF.

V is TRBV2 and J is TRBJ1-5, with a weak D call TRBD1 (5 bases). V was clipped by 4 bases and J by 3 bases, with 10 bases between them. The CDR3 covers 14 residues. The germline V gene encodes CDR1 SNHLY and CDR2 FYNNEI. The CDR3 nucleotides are TGTGCCAGCAGTGGCGACAGCTACAATCAGCCCCAGCATTTT. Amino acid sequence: CASSGDSYNQPQHF.

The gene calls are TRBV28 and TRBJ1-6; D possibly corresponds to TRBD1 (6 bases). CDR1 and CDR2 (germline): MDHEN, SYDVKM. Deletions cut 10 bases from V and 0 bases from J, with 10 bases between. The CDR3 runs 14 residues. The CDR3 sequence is CATLTGSYNSPLHF. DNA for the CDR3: TGTGCCACCCTGACAGGCTCCTATAATTCACCCCTCCACTTT.

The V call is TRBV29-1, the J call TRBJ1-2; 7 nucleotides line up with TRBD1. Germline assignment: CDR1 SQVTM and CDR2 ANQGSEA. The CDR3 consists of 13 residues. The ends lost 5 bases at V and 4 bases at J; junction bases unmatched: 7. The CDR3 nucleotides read TGCAGCGTTAAGGAGGGGGCAAGCTATGGCTACACCTTC. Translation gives CSVKEGASYGYTF.

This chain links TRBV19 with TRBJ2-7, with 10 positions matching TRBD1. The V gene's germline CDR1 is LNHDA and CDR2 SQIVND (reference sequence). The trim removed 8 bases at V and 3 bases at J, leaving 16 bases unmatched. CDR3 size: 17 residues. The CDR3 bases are TGTGCCAGTCGGGGGGACAGGGGATCTTTCAGCCACTACGAGCAGTACTTC. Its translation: CASRGDRGSFSHYEQYF. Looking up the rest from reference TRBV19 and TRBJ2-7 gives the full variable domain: DGGITQSPKYLFRKEGQNVTLSCEQNLNHDAMYWYRQDPGQGLRLIYYSQIVNDFQKGDIAEGYSVSREKKESFPLTVTSAQKNPTAFYLCASRGDRGSFSHYEQYFGPGTRLTVT.

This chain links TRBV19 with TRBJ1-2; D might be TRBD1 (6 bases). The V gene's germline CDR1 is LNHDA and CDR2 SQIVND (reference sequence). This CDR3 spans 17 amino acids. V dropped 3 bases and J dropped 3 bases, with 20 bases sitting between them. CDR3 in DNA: TGTGCCAGTAGTATTGGCCGAACAGGGCAAACGTACTATGGCTACACCTTC. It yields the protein CASSIGRTGQTYYGYTF.

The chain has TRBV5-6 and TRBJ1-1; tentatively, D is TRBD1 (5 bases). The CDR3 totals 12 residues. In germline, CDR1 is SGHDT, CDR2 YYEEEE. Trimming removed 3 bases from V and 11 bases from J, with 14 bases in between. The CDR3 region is CASSSTSGEAFF. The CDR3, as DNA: TGTGCCAGCAGCTCTACCTCGGGGGAGGCTTTCTTT.

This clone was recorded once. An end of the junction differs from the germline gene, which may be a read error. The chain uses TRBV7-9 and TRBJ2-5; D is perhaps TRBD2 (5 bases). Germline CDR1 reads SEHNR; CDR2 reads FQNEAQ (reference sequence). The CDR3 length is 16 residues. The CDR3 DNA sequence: TGTGCCAGCAGCCTAGCCAACCTATTGTACCAAGAGACCCAGTACTTC. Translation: CASSLANLLYQETQYF.

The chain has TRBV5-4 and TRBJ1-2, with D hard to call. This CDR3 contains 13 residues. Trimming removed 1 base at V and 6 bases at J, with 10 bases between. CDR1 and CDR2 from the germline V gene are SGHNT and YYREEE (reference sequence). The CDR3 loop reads CASSLLNSDGYTF. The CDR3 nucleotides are TGTGCCAGCAGCTTGTTGAATTCGGATGGCTACACCTTC. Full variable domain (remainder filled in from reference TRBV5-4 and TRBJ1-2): ETGVTQSPTHLIKTRGQQVTLRCSSQSGHNTVSWYQQALGQGPQFIFQYYREEENGRGNFPPRFSGLQFPNYSSELNVNALELDDSALYLCASSLLNSDGYTFGSGTRLTVV.